This record covers a single TCR beta chain. This sample stems from a study of blood T cell repertoires in COVID-19. Across the whole study: Acute-phase and convalescent COVID-19 samples originated in the United States, Italy and Spain. T cells, B-cell-depleted T cells, or PBMCs provided the cDNA or gDNA that served as material.

Trimming took 2 bases from V and 13 from J, leaving 18 bases between them. This CDR3 has 14 residues. The germline CDR1 and CDR2 sequences are MNHNS and SASEGT. Authors' analysis steps: Using reference gene primer amplification, nucleated cell counts were estimated. Sequencing was performed with immunoSEQ multiplex PCR; in TCRdb, only in-frame clones are kept and a portion is missing. V, J and clone size derive from that table, while D and trimming were established from the DNA sequence. The table lists 180,000 or so clones, approximately 83% of them singletons. The sample taken for sequencing was peripheral blood. The sequence was obtained from a man aged 60-69 years with acute or convalescent COVID-19. The V call is TRBV6-1, the J call TRBJ2-4; D remains ambiguous. The CDR3 nucleotides read TGTGCCAGCAGTGAACGGAGCCCGTTATTACGCCAGTACTTC. Translation gives CASSERSPLLRQYF.